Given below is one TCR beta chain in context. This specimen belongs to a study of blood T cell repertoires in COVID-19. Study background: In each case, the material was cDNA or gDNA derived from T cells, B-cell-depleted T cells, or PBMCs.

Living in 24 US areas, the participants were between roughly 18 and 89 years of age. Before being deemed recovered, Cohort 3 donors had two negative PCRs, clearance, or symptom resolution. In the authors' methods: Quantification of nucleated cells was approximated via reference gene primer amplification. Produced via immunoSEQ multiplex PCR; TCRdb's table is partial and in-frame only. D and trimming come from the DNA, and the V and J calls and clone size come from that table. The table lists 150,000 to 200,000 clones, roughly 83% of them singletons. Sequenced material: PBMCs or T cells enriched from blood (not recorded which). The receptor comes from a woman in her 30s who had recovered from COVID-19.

The CDR3 region has the DNA TGTGCCAGCACCACTAGCGGGACGTACAATGAGCAGTTCTTC. This sequence encodes CASTTSGTYNEQFF. The chain uses TRBV2 and TRBJ2-1; 10 bases align to TRBD2. This CDR3 has 14 amino acids. The J segment lost 4 bases and the V segment lost 7 bases, leaving 4 bases of the junction unmatched. Germline CDR1 is SNHLY and CDR2 is FYNNEI.